This record looks at one T cell receptor beta chain sequence and its context. The target antigen is unknown. There are 15 residues in the CDR3. With 0 bases removed from V and 2 bases from J, the gap between germline ends came to 10 bases. Germline V gives CDR1 MNHEY, CDR2 SVGAGI. The sample belongs to a study of OX40 agonist ivuxolimab in advanced cancers. Study overall: Dose-escalation patients suffered from hepatocellular carcinoma, melanoma, renal cell or head and neck cancer.

Study-wide findings and caveats: Compared with others, partial responders at 0.1-3.0 mg/kg displayed clonal expansion among the lowest. Clonal expansion was seen in CD4+ and CD8+ blood T cells by week 6 at 0.1 to 3.0 mg/kg.

Here immunoSEQ multiplex PCR was the method, and the copy in TCRdb shows in-frame clones only, minus some. The sample lists over 75,000 clones; 80% to 95% were seen once. The TCR was taken from an adult with an advanced solid tumor such as melanoma, head and neck, liver or kidney cancer. Here the sequenced sample was CD4+ or CD8+ T cells sorted from blood, taken in a trial of the OX40 agonist ivuxolimab. The chain employs TRBV6-5 and TRBJ2-5, with D hard to call. In DNA, the CDR3 is TGTGCCAGCAGTTACTCCGGCCGATCTCAAGAGACCCAGTACTTC. The encoded protein is CASSYSGRSQETQYF.